This T cell receptor (beta chain) was identified in a study of T cell responses to AZD1222 COVID-19 vaccine. Assay used: immunoSEQ multiplex PCR; TCRdb lists only in-frame clones, some missing. Among some 180,000 clones listed, about 91% were seen once. Study outcomes and limitations: Among the donors, most were white British and more were female, and clonal diversity was possibly underestimated.

Germline CDR1 is MNHEY and CDR2 is SVGEGT. The CDR3 contains 13 residues. Germline trimming cut 4 bases from V and 5 bases from J; bases unmatched to any gene: 3. Comments on this clone: Its antigen is as yet unknown.

The chain combines TRBV6-2 or TRBV6-3 with TRBJ2-5; 8 nucleotides match TRBD2. Here the sequenced sample was peripheral blood, taken on day 0 of AZD1222 vaccination. The TCR originated in an adult in good health. Here the CDR3 reads CASSSRGGETQYF. In nucleotides, the CDR3 is TGTGCCAGCAGTTCCCGGGGGGGGGAGACCCAGTACTTC.